This TCR beta chain is drawn from a study of cytomegalovirus exposure and HLA in healthy donors. Study-level information: In a later analysis, the 120 or so validation repertoires were reported to have used the same platform as the 600 to 800 first-cohort repertoires.

Comments on this clone: Its matching antigen is unknown.

Data came from immunoSEQ multiplex PCR; TCRdb stores just in-frame clones and leaves some out. The sample has about 240,000 clones; around nine tenths are singletons. Regarding the study as a whole: That first-cohort TCR clusters tended to co-occur in the 100 to 150 validation repertoires was found in a later analysis. The dataset shows that most TCR sequences were rare, while some public TCRs occurred in many donors.

Germline loops: CDR1 MNHEY, CDR2 SVGAGI. This CDR3 comprises 16 residues. J lost 6 bases, V lost 4 bases, and 7 bases had no gene match. V usage is TRBV6-5 and J usage is TRBJ1-6; 9 bases fit TRBD1. Source material: PBMCs. The origin of this receptor is a man between 18 and 35 years old in good health and CMV-seronegative. This CDR3 is CASSSRDRVVNSPLHF. The CDR3 coding sequence is TGTGCCAGCAGTTCCCGGGACAGGGTCGTTAATTCACCCCTCCACTTT.